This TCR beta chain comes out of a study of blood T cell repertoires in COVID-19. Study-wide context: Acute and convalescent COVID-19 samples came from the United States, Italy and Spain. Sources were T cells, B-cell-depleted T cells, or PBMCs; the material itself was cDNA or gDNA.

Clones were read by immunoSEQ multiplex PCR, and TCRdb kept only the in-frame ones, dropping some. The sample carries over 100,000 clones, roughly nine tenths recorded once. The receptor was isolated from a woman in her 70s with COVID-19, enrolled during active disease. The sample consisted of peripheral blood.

As DNA, the CDR3 is TGTGCCAGCAGCCGGGGGACAGTCGACGGAAACACCATATATTTT. Its protein is CASSRGTVDGNTIYF. The rearrangement uses TRBV4-2 and TRBJ1-3, with 7 nucleotides matching TRBD1. The junction had 7 bases not matched to a gene; V was cut back by 4 bases and J by 4 bases. Germline values: CDR1 LGHNA, CDR2 YNFKEQ. CDR3 length: 15 amino acids.